Following are 7 T cell receptor beta chains from one sample sequenced in a study of cytomegalovirus exposure and HLA in healthy donors. A multiplex PCR was run with 60 Vbeta primers and 13 Jbeta primers. Clones were sequenced by immunoSEQ multiplex PCR, and TCRdb holds only the in-frame ones, with some missing. Of around 100,000 clones in the sample, approximately 78% were seen once. Sequenced sample: PBMCs. These receptor sequences come from a male donor in good health and CMV-seropositive.

The J gene is TRBJ2-7, the V gene TRBV6-6; 10 bases map to TRBD1. The CDR3 covers 15 residues. Germline loops: CDR1 MNHNY, CDR2 SVGAGI (reference sequence). The V gene end was trimmed by 6 bases and the J gene end by 3 bases; junction bases not matched to a gene: 8. CDR3 bases: TGTGCCAGCAGCCCCGTCGGGGACAGGGGCTACGAGCAGTACTTC. As protein: CASSPVGDRGYEQYF.

A few counts support this clone. The chain recombines TRBV14 with TRBJ2-5; D might be TRBD2 (5 bases). Between the trimmed V and J ends, which lost 0 bases and 4 bases, there was a span of 6 bases. Germline CDR1 is SGHDN and CDR2 is FVKESK. This CDR3 is 13 amino acids long. The CDR3 loop is CASSQERAETQYF. CDR3 sequence (DNA): TGTGCCAGCAGCCAAGAGCGGGCAGAGACCCAGTACTTC. The full variable domain, its missing parts supplied by reference TRBV14 and TRBJ2-5, is EAGVTQFPSHSVIEKGQTVTLRCDPISGHDNLYWYRRVMGKEIKFLLHFVKESKQDESGMPNNRFLAERTGGTYSTLKVQPAELEDSGVYFCASSQERAETQYFGPGTRLLVL.

The chain joins TRBV12-5 to TRBJ1-4; D perhaps matches TRBD1 (5 bases). Germline assignment: CDR1 LGHNT and CDR2 FRNRAP. V was trimmed by 2 bases and J by 4 bases, leaving 14 bases between them. The CDR3 sequence is 16 residues long. CDR3 sequence (DNA): TGTGCTAGTGGTTTGTCCCCGACAGATTTTAATGAAAAACTGTTTTTT. Its translation: CASGLSPTDFNEKLFF.

This chain links TRBV2 with TRBJ2-2; D gene uncertain. V lost 5 bases to trimming and J lost 1 base, with 8 bases between them. CDR3 size: 14 residues. Germline assignment: CDR1 SNHLY and CDR2 FYNNEI. The CDR3 loop reads CASSLKWNTGELFF. The CDR3 bases are TGTGCCAGCAGTCTAAAGTGGAACACCGGGGAGCTGTTTTTT.

The V gene is TRBV5-6, the J gene TRBJ1-1, with a possible D match to TRBD1 (6 bases). CDR1 and CDR2 (germline): SGHDT, YYEEEE. Trimming took off 1 base at V and 4 bases at J, with 8 bases between the two ends. The CDR3 is 13 residues long. The CDR3 bases are TGTGCCAGCAGCTTGACAGGGATCACTGAAGCTTTCTTT. Translated, it gives CASSLTGITEAFF.

V usage is TRBV19 and J usage is TRBJ1-1; D call uncertain. Germline CDR1 reads LNHDA; CDR2 reads SQIVND (reference sequence). V gave up 7 bases and J gave up 11 bases, with 23 bases separating them. There are 14 residues in the CDR3. The CDR3 reads CASIHKADSWGAFF. CDR3 DNA: TGTGCCAGTATTCATAAGGCGGACTCGTGGGGTGCTTTCTTT.

The rearrangement uses TRBV6-1 and TRBJ1-5; no clear D. V gave up 1 base and J gave up 3 bases, with 7 bases separating them. The CDR3 covers 14 residues. Germline CDR1 and CDR2: MNHNS and SASEGT. CDR3 in amino acids: CASSEVKPNQPQHF. The CDR3 DNA is TGTGCCAGCAGTGAAGTGAAGCCCAATCAGCCCCAGCATTTT.